This T cell receptor (beta chain) was obtained from a study of shared clonotypes between healthy human individuals. Some clones are missing from TCRdb's copy, which holds only in-frame ones; the method was immunoSEQ multiplex PCR. The table includes around 2.5 million clones, roughly 93% detected once. In the case of this clone: Its antigen remains unknown.

Whole-study findings and limits: All-four-donor shared clonotypes had higher generation probabilities than non-shared clonotypes did.

The CDR3 runs 12 residues. The V gene end was trimmed by 4 bases and the J gene end by 8 bases; junction bases not matched to a gene: 2. Germline V gene sequence: CDR1 SEHNR, CDR2 FQNEAQ (reference sequence). The rearrangement uses TRBV7-9 and TRBJ2-1; TRBD1 matches at 7 bases. Material for sequencing was naive CD4+ T cells from PBMCs. As for subset: CD45RA+ positively selected. The TCR sequence derives from a man in his late teens or twenties in good health. Some clones in this sample may be carry-over from other donors' samples. CDR3 nucleotides: TGTGCCAGCAGCTACAGGGGAGATGAGCAGTTCTTC. Encoded protein: CASSYRGDEQFF. The whole variable domain, filled in from reference TRBV7-9 and TRBJ2-1, reads DTGVSQNPRHKITKRGQNVTFRCDPISEHNRLYWYRQTLGQGPEFLTYFQNEAQLEKSRLLSDRFSAERPKGSFSTLEIQRTEQGDSAMYLCASSYRGDEQFFGPGTRLTVL.